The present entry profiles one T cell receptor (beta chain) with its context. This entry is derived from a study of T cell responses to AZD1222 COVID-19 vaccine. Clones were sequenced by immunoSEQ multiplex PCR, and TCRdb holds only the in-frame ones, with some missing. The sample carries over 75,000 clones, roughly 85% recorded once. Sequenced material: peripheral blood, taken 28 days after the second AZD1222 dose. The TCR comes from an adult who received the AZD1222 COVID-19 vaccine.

The CDR3 spells CASSLFPGKLFF. The CDR3 nucleotides read TGTGCCAGCAGTTTATTTCCCGGGAAACTGTTTTTT. The V and J genes are TRBV27 and TRBJ1-4; the D is unclear. Trimming took 1 base from V and 11 from J, leaving 8 bases between them. CDR1 and CDR2 (germline): MNHEY, SMNVEV (reference sequence). The CDR3 contains 12 residues.